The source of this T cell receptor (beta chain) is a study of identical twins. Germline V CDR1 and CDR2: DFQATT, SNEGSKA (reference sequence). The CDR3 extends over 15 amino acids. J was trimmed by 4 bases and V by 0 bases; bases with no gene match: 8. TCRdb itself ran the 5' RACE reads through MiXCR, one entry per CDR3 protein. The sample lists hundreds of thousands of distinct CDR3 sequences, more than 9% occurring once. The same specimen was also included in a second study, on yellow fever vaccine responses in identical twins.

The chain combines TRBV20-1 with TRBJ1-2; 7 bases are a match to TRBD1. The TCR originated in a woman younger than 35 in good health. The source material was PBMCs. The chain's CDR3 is CSARDLGTELYGYTF. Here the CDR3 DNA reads TGCAGTGCTAGAGATCTGGGGACAGAACTCTATGGCTACACCTTC.